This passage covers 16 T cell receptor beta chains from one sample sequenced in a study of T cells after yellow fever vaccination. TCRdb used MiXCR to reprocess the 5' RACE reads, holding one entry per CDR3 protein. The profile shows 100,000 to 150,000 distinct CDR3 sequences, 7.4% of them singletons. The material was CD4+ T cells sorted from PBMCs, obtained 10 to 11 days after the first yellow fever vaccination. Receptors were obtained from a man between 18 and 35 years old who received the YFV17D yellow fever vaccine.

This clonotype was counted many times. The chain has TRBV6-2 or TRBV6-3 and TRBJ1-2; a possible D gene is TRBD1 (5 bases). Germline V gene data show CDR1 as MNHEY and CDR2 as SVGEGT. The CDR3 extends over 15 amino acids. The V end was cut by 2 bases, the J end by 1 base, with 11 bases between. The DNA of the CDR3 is TGTGCCAGCAGTTACCGGGGACGGGGTAACTATGGCTACACCTTC. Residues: CASSYRGRGNYGYTF.

The CDR3 protein is CASSSGDWDQPQHF. The CDR3 region has the DNA TGTGCCAGCAGCTCGGGGGATTGGGATCAGCCCCAGCATTTT. The V gene is TRBV5-5, the J gene TRBJ1-5, with D maybe TRBD1 (5 bases). Trimming took 3 bases from V and 5 from J, leaving 12 bases between them. The V gene's germline CDR1 is SGHKS and CDR2 YYEKEE (reference sequence). The CDR3 totals 14 residues.

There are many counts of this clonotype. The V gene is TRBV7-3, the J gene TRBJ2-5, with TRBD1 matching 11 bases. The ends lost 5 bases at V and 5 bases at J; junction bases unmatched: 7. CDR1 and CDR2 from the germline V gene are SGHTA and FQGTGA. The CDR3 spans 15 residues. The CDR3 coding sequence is TGTGCCAGCAGCATCGGGACAGGGGGTGCGGAGACCCAGTACTTC. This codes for CASSIGTGGAETQYF.

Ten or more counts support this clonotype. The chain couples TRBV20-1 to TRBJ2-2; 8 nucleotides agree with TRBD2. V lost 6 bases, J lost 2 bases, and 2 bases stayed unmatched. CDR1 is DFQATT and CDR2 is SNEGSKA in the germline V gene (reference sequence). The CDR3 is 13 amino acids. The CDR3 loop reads CSASGGNTGELFF. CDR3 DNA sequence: TGCAGTGCCAGCGGGGGAAACACCGGGGAGCTGTTTTTT.

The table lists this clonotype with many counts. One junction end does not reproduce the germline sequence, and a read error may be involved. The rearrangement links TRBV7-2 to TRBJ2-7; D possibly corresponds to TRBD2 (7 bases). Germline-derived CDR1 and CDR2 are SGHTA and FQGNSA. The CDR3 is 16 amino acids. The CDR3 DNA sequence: TGTGCCAGCAGCCTAGCCCCGGGGGGCCAGCCCTACGAGCAGTACTTC. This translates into CASSLAPGGQPYEQYF.

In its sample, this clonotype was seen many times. CDR3 sequence reads: CASSRTSGGARAGELFF. CDR3 nucleotide sequence: TGCGCCAGCAGCCGGACTAGCGGGGGGGCCCGAGCCGGGGAGCTGTTTTTT. The J gene is TRBJ2-2, the V gene TRBV5-1; 15 nucleotides line up with TRBD2. The CDR3 is 17 amino acids. Germline V gene data show CDR1 as SGHRS and CDR2 as YFSETQ. J gave up 6 bases and V 4 bases, and 7 bases lay outside the gene matches.

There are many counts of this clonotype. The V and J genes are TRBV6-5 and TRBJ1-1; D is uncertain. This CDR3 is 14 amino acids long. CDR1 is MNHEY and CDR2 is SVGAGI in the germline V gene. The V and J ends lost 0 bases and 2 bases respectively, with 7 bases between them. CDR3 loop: CASSYSNINTEAFF. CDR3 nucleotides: TGTGCCAGCAGTTACTCAAATATAAACACTGAAGCTTTCTTT.

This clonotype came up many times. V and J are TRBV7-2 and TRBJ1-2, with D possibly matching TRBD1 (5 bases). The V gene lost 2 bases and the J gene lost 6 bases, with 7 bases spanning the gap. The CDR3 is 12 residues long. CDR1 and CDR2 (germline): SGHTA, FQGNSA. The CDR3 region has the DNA TGTGCCAGCAGCTTAAGAGGGGATGGCTACACCTTC. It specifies CASSLRGDGYTF.

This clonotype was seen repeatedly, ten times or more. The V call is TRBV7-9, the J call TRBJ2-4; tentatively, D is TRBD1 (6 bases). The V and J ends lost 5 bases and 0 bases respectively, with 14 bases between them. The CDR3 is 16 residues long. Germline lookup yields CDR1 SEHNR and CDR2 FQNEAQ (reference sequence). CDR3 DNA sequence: TGTGCCAGCAGCCGAGACAGGTCCTTAGCCAAAAACATTCAGTACTTC. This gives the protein CASSRDRSLAKNIQYF.

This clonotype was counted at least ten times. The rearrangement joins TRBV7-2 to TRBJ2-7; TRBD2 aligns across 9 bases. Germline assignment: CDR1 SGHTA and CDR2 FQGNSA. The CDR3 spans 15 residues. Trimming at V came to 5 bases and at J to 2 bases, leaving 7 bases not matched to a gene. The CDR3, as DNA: TGTGCCAGCAGCAAGGGACTAGCTGTGGCCTACGAGCAGTACGTC. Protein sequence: CASSKGLAVAYEQYV.

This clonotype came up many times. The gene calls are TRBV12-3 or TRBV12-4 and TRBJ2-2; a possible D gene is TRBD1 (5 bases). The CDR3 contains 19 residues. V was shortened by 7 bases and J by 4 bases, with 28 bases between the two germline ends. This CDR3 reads CASKIYRFQGVLFTGELFF. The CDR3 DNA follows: TGTGCCAGCAAAATTTACAGGTTTCAAGGGGTGCTATTCACCGGGGAGCTGTTTTTT.

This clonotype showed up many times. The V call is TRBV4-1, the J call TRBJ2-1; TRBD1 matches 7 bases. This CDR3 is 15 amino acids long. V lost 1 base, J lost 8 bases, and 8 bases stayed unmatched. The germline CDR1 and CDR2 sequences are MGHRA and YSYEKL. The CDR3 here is CASSQGEQGWHEQFF. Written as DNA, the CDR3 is TGCGCCAGCAGCCAAGGGGAACAGGGGTGGCATGAGCAGTTCTTC.

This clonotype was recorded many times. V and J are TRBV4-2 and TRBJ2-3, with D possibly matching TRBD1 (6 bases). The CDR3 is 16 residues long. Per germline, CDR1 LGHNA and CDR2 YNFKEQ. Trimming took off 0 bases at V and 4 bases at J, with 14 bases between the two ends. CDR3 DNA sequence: TGTGCCAGCAGCCAAGACGGGGCCTCAGGGGCAGATACGCAGTATTTT. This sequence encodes CASSQDGASGADTQYF.

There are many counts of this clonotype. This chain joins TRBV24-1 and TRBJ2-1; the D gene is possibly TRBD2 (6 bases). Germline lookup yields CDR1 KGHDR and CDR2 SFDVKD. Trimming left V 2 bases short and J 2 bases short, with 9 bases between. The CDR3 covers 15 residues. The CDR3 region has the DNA TGTGCCACCAGTGATTCGACTAGGGCCTACAATGAGCAGTTCTTC. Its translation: CATSDSTRAYNEQFF.

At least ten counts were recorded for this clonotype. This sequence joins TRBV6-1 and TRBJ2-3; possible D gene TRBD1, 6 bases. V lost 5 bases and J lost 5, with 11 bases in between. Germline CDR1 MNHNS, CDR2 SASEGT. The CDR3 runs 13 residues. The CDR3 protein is CASSRNREDTQYF. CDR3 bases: TGTGCCAGCAGTCGAAACAGGGAAGATACGCAGTATTTT.

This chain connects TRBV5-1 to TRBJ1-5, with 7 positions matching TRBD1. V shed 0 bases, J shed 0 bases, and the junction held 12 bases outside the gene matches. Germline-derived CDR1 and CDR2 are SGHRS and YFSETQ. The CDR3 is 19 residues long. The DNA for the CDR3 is TGCGCCAGCAGCTTGGTTCCCTCCGGGACAGCTTATAGCAATCAGCCCCAGCATTTT. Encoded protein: CASSLVPSGTAYSNQPQHF.